Listed here are 21 T cell receptor beta chains from one sample, sequenced in a study of response to subunit inactivated influenza vaccine. TCRdb reprocessed the RT-PCR reads via MiXCR and lists one record per CDR3 protein. The table has hundreds of thousands of distinct CDR3 sequences, less than 20% seen once. The sample in question was PBMCs from blood, obtained roughly 12 days after vaccination. The receptors stem from a man aged 45-65 years who received an inactivated influenza vaccine.

This clonotype was counted a few times. The V gene is TRBV7-2, the J gene TRBJ2-7, with 11 bases that match TRBD2. The length of the CDR3 is 15 residues. Germline CDR1 and CDR2: SGHTA and FQGNSA. The trim removed 1 base at V and 2 bases at J, leaving 1 base unmatched. CDR3 sequence reads: CASSLGSGRAYEQYF. CDR3 coding DNA: TGTGCCAGCAGCTTAGGTAGCGGGAGGGCCTACGAGCAGTACTTC.

The rearrangement joins TRBV20-1 to TRBJ2-4, with unresolved D. In germline, CDR1 is DFQATT, CDR2 SNEGSKA (reference sequence). The CDR3 sequence is 13 residues long. V was pared by 7 bases and J by 1 base, with 11 bases between. DNA for the CDR3: TGCAGTGGCTCAGTAACCGCCAAAAACATTCAGTACTTC. This gives the protein CSGSVTAKNIQYF.

This clonotype was counted a few times. The V gene is TRBV10-3, the J gene TRBJ2-1, with 8 bases that match TRBD2. This CDR3 comprises 15 residues. V dropped 3 bases and J dropped 3; count of bases not matched to a gene: 4. The germline V gene has CDR1 ENHRY and CDR2 SYGVKD. The CDR3, as DNA: TGTGCCATCAGTGATGGTAGCGGGATCTACAATGAGCAGTTCTTC. It yields the protein CAISDGSGIYNEQFF.

This clonotype was found a few times. The V and J genes are TRBV5-1 and TRBJ2-2; 9 nucleotides agree with TRBD1. V lost 4 bases and J lost 4; bases outside the gene matches: 8. Germline values: CDR1 SGHRS, CDR2 YFSETQ. This CDR3 has 16 residues. CDR3 sequence reads: CASSLPGQGGTGELFF. The DNA of the CDR3 is TGCGCCAGCAGCCTACCGGGACAGGGTGGCACCGGGGAGCTGTTTTTT.

The gene calls are TRBV6-7 and TRBJ2-5; D remains ambiguous. TRBV6-7 qualifies as an ORF whose function is uncertain. V dropped 2 bases and J dropped 0 bases, with 16 bases sitting between them. The CDR3 runs to 17 residues. CDR3 DNA: TGTGCCAGCAGTTACCCCGACCGCGGAGCGTACCAAGAGACCCAGTACTTC. It codes for CASSYPDRGAYQETQYF.

To note about this clonotype: A much larger clone differs from this one at a single base, so this may be a read error. The chain employs TRBV12-3 or TRBV12-4 and TRBJ2-1, with unresolved D. This CDR3 is built from 11 residues. The V and J ends lost 6 bases and 8 bases respectively, with 8 bases between them. CDR3 sequence (DNA): TGTGCCAGCAGAAGTTACGATGAGCAGTTCTTC. Protein: CASRSYDEQFF.

This clonotype was seen a handful of times. V is TRBV12-3 or TRBV12-4 and J is TRBJ2-3; 9 bases line up with TRBD2. V gave up 8 bases and J gave up 6 bases; unmatched junction bases: 9. The CDR3 consists of 14 residues. Written as DNA, the CDR3 is TGTGCCAGCTCCAATCTAGCGGGATTTGATACGCAGTATTTT. Its translation: CASSNLAGFDTQYF.

This chain links TRBV5-1 with TRBJ2-1; D possibly corresponds to TRBD1 (5 bases). The CDR3 runs to 17 residues. Looked up from germline, CDR1 is SGHRS and CDR2 is YFSETQ. The V end lost 0 bases, the J end lost 11 bases, and 24 bases lay between the germline ends. CDR3 loop: CASSLAARTGYVFQQFF. CDR3 DNA: TGCGCCAGCAGCTTGGCCGCGAGAACAGGTTACGTCTTCCAGCAGTTCTTC.

The chain uses TRBV6-2 or TRBV6-3 and TRBJ2-1, with a tentative D call TRBD1 (6 bases). The V gene's germline CDR1 is MNHEY and CDR2 SVGEGT. This CDR3 has 15 amino acids. Trimming took 10 bases from V and 2 from J, leaving 18 bases between them. This CDR3 is CATHKNRVTYNEQFF. CDR3 DNA sequence: TGTGCCACCCATAAAAACAGGGTTACCTACAATGAGCAGTTCTTC.

This clonotype was detected many times. A read error may produce the germline difference seen at one junction end. V usage is TRBV4-2 and J usage is TRBJ2-7; TRBD1 matches at 11 bases. Germline V gene data show CDR1 as LGHNA and CDR2 as YNFKEQ. This CDR3 has 16 amino acids. CDR3 nucleotide sequence: TGTGCCAGCAGCCAAGATGTCGGGACAGGGGGTCCTCAGGGCGACTTC. It codes for CASSQDVGTGGPQGDF.

The rearrangement links TRBV20-1 to TRBJ2-3; 8 bases agree with TRBD2. V shed 0 bases, J shed 5 bases, and the junction held 10 bases outside the gene matches. The CDR3 has 16 amino acids. Germline V gene sequence: CDR1 DFQATT, CDR2 SNEGSKA (reference sequence). The CDR3 DNA sequence: TGCAGTGCTAGAGATAGCGACGGGAGGGTTGGAGATACGCAGTATTTT. Translated, it gives CSARDSDGRVGDTQYF.

This chain links TRBV5-1 with TRBJ1-2, with 9 bases that match TRBD1. Trimming took 4 bases from V and 4 from J; bases not matched to a gene: 8. Germline V lookup: CDR1 SGHRS, CDR2 YFSETQ. The CDR3 is 15 amino acids. The CDR3: CASSPQGAASYGYTF. CDR3 nucleotides: TGCGCCAGCAGCCCACAGGGGGCAGCTAGCTATGGCTACACCTTC.

In its sample, this clonotype was seen many times. The chain uses TRBV11-2 and TRBJ2-4; D is ambiguous. CDR1 is SGHAT and CDR2 is FQNNGV in the germline V gene. The CDR3 covers 12 residues. Trimming stripped 6 bases from V and 2 bases from J, with 5 bases between. The CDR3 loop reads CASSLPKNIQYF. Here the CDR3 DNA reads TGTGCCAGCAGTCTCCCCAAAAACATTCAGTACTTC.

This chain links TRBV20-1 with TRBJ2-5; 11 bases agree with TRBD2. The germline gives CDR1 DFQATT, CDR2 SNEGSKA (reference sequence). V lost 3 bases to trimming and J lost 1 base; unmatched junction nucleotides: 7. This CDR3 is built from 16 residues. This chain's CDR3 is CSARVRLAGGQETQYF. For the CDR3, the DNA is TGCAGTGCTAGGGTCCGGCTAGCGGGGGGCCAAGAGACCCAGTACTTC.

The genes are TRBV7-9 and TRBJ1-3; D gene uncertain. The germline V and J ends were trimmed by 0 bases and 6 bases, with 0 bases remaining between them. CDR3 length: 11 residues. The germline V gene encodes CDR1 SEHNR and CDR2 FQNEAQ (reference sequence). The DNA of the CDR3 is TGTGCCAGCAGCTTAGCAAACACCATATATTTT. Its translation is CASSLANTIYF. The full variable domain, completed using reference TRBV7-9 and TRBJ1-3, is DTGVSQNPRHKITKRGQNVTFRCDPISEHNRLYWYRQTLGQGPEFLTYFQNEAQLEKSRLLSDRFSAERPKGSFSTLEIQRTEQGDSAMYLCASSLANTIYFGEGSWLTVV.

The sample holds many counts of this clonotype. The chain combines TRBV20-1 with TRBJ2-5; no clear D gene. CDR3 length: 13 residues. Germline-derived CDR1 and CDR2 are DFQATT and SNEGSKA (reference sequence). The V gene lost 8 bases and the J gene lost 1 base, with 14 bases spanning the gap. The CDR3 loop is CSPSALGQETQYF. CDR3 DNA: TGCAGTCCTTCGGCTCTAGGCCAAGAGACCCAGTACTTC.

The chain has TRBV2 and TRBJ2-3; TRBD1 matches 8 bases. Trimming removed 1 base from V and 6 bases from J; junction bases left unmatched: 6. Germline lookup yields CDR1 SNHLY and CDR2 FYNNEI. CDR3 length equals 15 residues. The CDR3 region has the DNA TGTGCCAGCAGTGAAGGGACAGGGTGGGGCGATACGCAGTATTTT. The encoded protein is CASSEGTGWGDTQYF.

This chain joins TRBV5-1 and TRBJ2-2; no clear D gene. The ends were cut back, 6 bases at V and 1 base at J, with 10 bases in the middle. The V gene's germline CDR1 is SGHRS and CDR2 YFSETQ. CDR3 length: 14 amino acids. The CDR3 loop reads CASKTSGNTGELFF. The DNA for the CDR3 is TGCGCCAGCAAAACTTCAGGGAACACCGGGGAGCTGTTTTTT. The full variable domain, with the rest looked up from reference TRBV5-1 and TRBJ2-2, is KAGVTQTPRYLIKTRGQQVTLSCSPISGHRSVSWYQQTPGQGLQFLFEYFSETQRNKGNFPGRFSGRQFSNSRSEMNVSTLELGDSALYLCASKTSGNTGELFFGEGSRLTVL.

This clonotype was found a few times. The chain couples TRBV9 to TRBJ1-6, with 8 bases fitting TRBD1. Germline V gene data show CDR1 as SGDLS and CDR2 as YYNGEE. With 3 bases clipped from V and 10 bases from J, the junction kept 12 bases outside the gene matches. This CDR3 has 16 amino acids. DNA of the CDR3: TGTGCCAGCAGCGCTATCTCGACAGGGGTGGGATCACCCCTCCACTTT. Its protein product is CASSAISTGVGSPLHF. The whole variable domain, filled in from reference TRBV9 and TRBJ1-6, reads DSGVTQTPKHLITATGQRVTLRCSPRSGDLSVYWYQQSLDQGLQFLIQYYNGEERAKGNILERFSAQQFPDLHSELNLSSLELGDSALYFCASSAISTGVGSPLHFGNGTRLTVT.

This clonotype appeared a few times. The V gene is TRBV5-1, the J gene TRBJ1-2; no clear D. The V gene's germline CDR1 is SGHRS and CDR2 YFSETQ. Trimming took off 3 bases at V and 5 bases at J, with 14 bases between the two ends. This CDR3 has 14 residues. The CDR3, as DNA: TGCGCCAGCAGCTCCGCGGGGATGGATTATGGCTACACCTTC. Encoded protein: CASSSAGMDYGYTF.

This clonotype was picked up a small number of times. The rearrangement links TRBV3-1 to TRBJ1-2, with TRBD1 identical over 11 bases. The CDR3 is 15 amino acids. Looked up from germline, CDR1 is LGHDT and CDR2 is YNNKEL (reference sequence). The V gene end was trimmed by 4 bases and the J gene end by 7 bases; junction bases not matched to a gene: 8. The CDR3 DNA sequence: TGTGCCAGCAGCCTCGTCGCGGGACAGGGGGGTGGCTACACCTTC. The encoded protein is CASSLVAGQGGGYTF.